The rows below give T cell receptor beta chains drawn from one sample of a study of blood T cell repertoires in COVID-19. Assay used: immunoSEQ multiplex PCR; TCRdb lists only in-frame clones, some missing. Of 150,000 to 200,000 clones in the sample, roughly 80% were seen once. The sequenced sample consisted of peripheral blood. These receptors originate from a woman in her thirties or forties with acute or convalescent COVID-19. CDR3s include the opening cysteine and the closing phenylalanine or tryptophan. A D gene is named only where the DNA matches it firmly. Where a row states a size, it is once, few, many or the class of an expanded clone; other rows omit it.

J gene,D gene,V gene,clone size,CDR3 DNA,CDR3 protein
TRBJ2-2,.,TRBV5-1,once,TGCGCCAGCCACCAAGCAGGCGGGGACGGGGAGCTGTTTTTT,CASHQAGGDGELFF
TRBJ1-1,.,TRBV28,few,TGTGCCACAAGGGAGCTTCCCCCTGAAGCTTTCTTT,CATRELPPEAFF
TRBJ1-6,TRBD1,TRBV5-1,.,TGCGCCAGCAGCTATTATTCCCGGGACAGGGATTCACCCCTCCACTTT,CASSYYSRDRDSPLHF
TRBJ1-5,.,TRBV19,.,TGTGCCAGTAGTATAGTGGGCAGTAATCAGCCCCAGCATTTT,CASSIVGSNQPQHF
TRBJ2-7,TRBD1,TRBV6-6,.,TGTGCCAGCAGTCAAGCCGGGACAGCATACGAGCAGTACTTC,CASSQAGTAYEQYF
TRBJ2-3,.,TRBV29-1,.,TGCAGCGCCAAGGGGTACATAGATACGCAGTATTTT,CSAKGYIDTQYF
TRBJ2-3,.,TRBV5-4,.,TGTGCCAGCAGCTCCCGACAATCCTATCGGGATACGCAGTATTTT,CASSSRQSYRDTQYF
TRBJ2-3,TRBD1,TRBV28,.,TGTGCCAGCAGGACCGGGACAGACACAGATACGCAGTATTTT,CASRTGTDTDTQYF
TRBJ1-3,.,TRBV28,.,TGTGCCAGCAGCCCACGGGTCTCTGGAAACACCATATATTTT,CASSPRVSGNTIYF
TRBJ2-1,.,TRBV6-5,few,TGTGCCAGCATCGGGTGGACAGAATACAATGAGCAGTTCTTC,CASIGWTEYNEQFF
TRBJ2-5,.,TRBV6-5,.,TGTGCCAGCAGTTCCCGGGGGAACTGGCGCGGAGAGACCCAGTACTTC,CASSSRGNWRGETQYF
TRBJ2-3,.,TRBV3-1/TRBV3-2,.,TGTGCCAGCAGCCAAGTCCTAGTGGCCGGGACACAGTATTTT,CASSQVLVAGTQYF
TRBJ2-1,TRBD2,TRBV4-1,.,TGCGCCAGCAGCCTTGGGGTAACTAGCGATCACAATGAGCAGTTCTTC,CASSLGVTSDHNEQFF
TRBJ1-3,.,TRBV27,once,TGTGCCAGCAGTTTATCCGTGGGAAACACCATATATTTT,CASSLSVGNTIYF
TRBJ2-5,TRBD2,TRBV7-2,.,TGTGCCAGCAGCTTAGTTTACAGCGGGGGGCAAGAGACCCAGTACTTC,CASSLVYSGGQETQYF
TRBJ1-1,.,TRBV10-3,few,TGTGCCACGGCGGGAGGCGGGCGGGCCAACACTGAAGCTTTCTTT,CATAGGGRANTEAFF
TRBJ2-7,.,TRBV20-1,.,TGCAGTGCTAGTGGAGCGGCCCTGGTGAAGCAGTACTTC,CSASGAALVKQYF
TRBJ1-5,.,TRBV7-2,.,TGTGCCAGCAGCTTATTACAGGGCAATCAGCCCCAGCATTTT,CASSLLQGNQPQHF
TRBJ1-2,.,TRBV3-1/TRBV3-2,.,TGTGCCACCGGAGAAGAACATTATGGCTACACCTTC,CATGEEHYGYTF
TRBJ1-3,TRBD1,TRBV15,once,TGTGCCACCAGCAGGGGTCGGAACAGGGGACGAAACACCATATATTTT,CATSRGRNRGRNTIYF
TRBJ2-1,TRBD1,TRBV7-9,.,TGTGCCAGCAGCCAAGACAGGGGGAGGGTATCCTACAATGAGCAGTTCTTC,CASSQDRGRVSYNEQFF
TRBJ1-6,.,TRBV6-5,.,TGTGCCAGCAGTTACTCGAAGGGGTTCTATAATTCACCCCTCCACTTT,CASSYSKGFYNSPLHF
TRBJ1-3,.,TRBV10-3,.,TGTGCCCTCGCTCAGGGTTCGGACGGAAACACCATATATTTT,CALAQGSDGNTIYF
TRBJ1-2,TRBD1,TRBV5-6,.,TGTGCCAGCAGCACGACAGGGGGCTATGGCTACACCTTC,CASSTTGGYGYTF
TRBJ2-1,TRBD2,TRBV27,.,TGTGCCAGCAGAGTGACCCTGGGGACTAGCACGTTCTTC,CASRVTLGTSTFF
TRBJ1-2,TRBD1,TRBV27,.,TGTGCCAGCAGTTTTTCCTTCAGGGGGCGCAGGGATGGCTACACCTTC,CASSFSFRGRRDGYTF
TRBJ2-5,TRBD2,TRBV14,.,TGTGCCAGCAGCCAAGTCTGGGAGGGGACCCAGTACTTC,CASSQVWEGTQYF
TRBJ2-5,.,TRBV12-3/TRBV12-4,few,TGTGCCAGCAAGGGAGTACAAGAGACCCAGTACTTC,CASKGVQETQYF
TRBJ2-2,.,TRBV11-3,.,TGTGCCAGCAGTAAATCGGGGGCCGGGGAGCTGTTTTTT,CASSKSGAGELFF
TRBJ2-7,TRBD2,TRBV4-1,.,TGCGCCAGCAGCCAAGCCAAGTTTCTAGGCGGGAGGGTAAGCTACGAGCAGTACTTC,CASSQAKFLGGRVSYEQYF
TRBJ2-7,TRBD2,TRBV6-8,.,TGTGCCAGCACCAGAGTGACTAGCGGCCTCTCCTACGAGCAGTACTTC,CASTRVTSGLSYEQYF
TRBJ2-5,.,TRBV4-1,.,TGCGCCAGCAGCCCAGGAGAGACCCAGTACTTC,CASSPGETQYF
TRBJ1-2,TRBD1,TRBV5-6,.,TGTGCCAGCAGCTTGGGACAGGGGATTAACTATGGCTACACCTTC,CASSLGQGINYGYTF
TRBJ2-1,.,TRBV11-3,.,TGTGCCAGCAGCTTAGGTTTCGGGAATGAGCAGTTCTTC,CASSLGFGNEQFF
TRBJ2-1,.,TRBV6-5,.,TGTGCCGTTGAGAGCTACAATGAGCAGTTCTTC,CAVESYNEQFF
TRBJ2-1,TRBD2,TRBV9,.,TGTGCCAGCAGCCCAGGACTAGCGGGAGGTCGGGAGCAGTTCTTC,CASSPGLAGGREQFF
TRBJ2-7,.,TRBV30,.,TGTGCCTGGAGTGCCCAACTGCCGGGGGTGTCCTACGAGCAGTACTTC,CAWSAQLPGVSYEQYF
TRBJ2-1,TRBD2,TRBV11-2,.,TGTGCCAGCAGCAGGATAGCGGGGGGGCCTTCCTACAATGAGCAGTTCTTC,CASSRIAGGPSYNEQFF
TRBJ1-1,TRBD1,TRBV5-1,.,TGCGCCAGCAGCGGCTCGGACAGGGACAGGCCTGAAGCTTTCTTT,CASSGSDRDRPEAFF
TRBJ2-1,TRBD2,TRBV3-1/TRBV3-2,.,TGTGCCAGCAGCCGCGCGGGGGGGACGAATGAGCAGTTCTTC,CASSRAGGTNEQFF
TRBJ2-5,.,TRBV7-6,.,TGTGCCAGCAGCCCCGGGATCTCCGGGGAAGAGACCCAGTACTTC,CASSPGISGEETQYF
TRBJ1-5,.,TRBV19,.,TGTGCCAGTAGTATTCAAGAGGGTCGGAATCAGCCCCAGCATTTT,CASSIQEGRNQPQHF
TRBJ1-3,.,TRBV10-3,.,TGTGCCATCAGTGAGTCTGACTTAGTTTCAGGAAACACCATATATTTT,CAISESDLVSGNTIYF
TRBJ2-2,TRBD1,TRBV19,.,TGTGCCAGTAGTCCCATCGGACAGGGGTACGACACCGGGGAGCTGTTTTTT,CASSPIGQGYDTGELFF
TRBJ2-4,.,TRBV28,.,TGTGCCAGCAGTTTAAGGAACAGAAACATTCAGTACTTC,CASSLRNRNIQYF
TRBJ1-2,.,TRBV28,.,TGTGCCAGCAGTTTTGACAGCTTAGACTATGGCTACACCTTC,CASSFDSLDYGYTF
TRBJ2-7,.,TRBV2,.,TGTGCCAGCAGTGAGTCGCAGGTTATCTCCTACGAGCAGTACTTC,CASSESQVISYEQYF
TRBJ1-5,.,TRBV19,.,TGTGCCAGTAGTATTCAGGCCAGGCAGCCCCAGCATTTT,CASSIQARQPQHF
TRBJ1-2,TRBD1,TRBV4-1,.,TGCGCCAGCAGCCAAGAGCCGTGGACAGGGGAGATAGGGGGCTACACCTTC,CASSQEPWTGEIGGYTF
TRBJ1-4,.,TRBV7-9,few,TGTGCCAGCAAGAGGGAGGCGAGTGAAAAACTGTTTTTT,CASKREASEKLFF
TRBJ2-1,TRBD1,TRBV18,.,TGTGCCAGCTCACCAAGCGGACAGGGGGCGGGAAATGAGCAGTTCTTC,CASSPSGQGAGNEQFF
TRBJ2-4,TRBD1,TRBV27,.,TGTGCCAGCAGTTTAGGTACAGGGGGCGCAAACATTCAGTACTTC,CASSLGTGGANIQYF
TRBJ2-7,TRBD1,TRBV5-6,few,TGTGCCAGCAGCTTGGACAGGGGAATGGGCGAGCAGTACTTC,CASSLDRGMGEQYF